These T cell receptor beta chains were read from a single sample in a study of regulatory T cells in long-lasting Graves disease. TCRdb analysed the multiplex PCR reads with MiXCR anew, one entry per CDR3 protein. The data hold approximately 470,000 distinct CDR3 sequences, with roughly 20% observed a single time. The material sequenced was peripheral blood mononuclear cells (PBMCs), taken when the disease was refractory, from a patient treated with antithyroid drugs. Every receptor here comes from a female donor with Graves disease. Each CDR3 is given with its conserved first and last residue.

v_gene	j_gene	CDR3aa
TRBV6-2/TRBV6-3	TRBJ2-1	CASSDLANSYNEQFF
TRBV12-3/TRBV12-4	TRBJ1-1	CASSPPRQGRRNTEAFF
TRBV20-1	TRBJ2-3	CSAIVRDRKITDTQYF
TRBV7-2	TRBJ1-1	CASSSIPDSAQNTEAFF
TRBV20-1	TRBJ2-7	CSARDGGGGYEQYF
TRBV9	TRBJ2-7	CASSPRLAGHSYEQYF
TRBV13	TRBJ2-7	CASSLHGTGAYEQYF
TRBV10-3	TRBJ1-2	CAISETDSFDRLTYGYTF
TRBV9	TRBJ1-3	CASSVGSVDGNTIYF
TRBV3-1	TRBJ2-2	CASSPGPNTGELFF
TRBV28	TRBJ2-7	CASNPPPTGGGEQYF
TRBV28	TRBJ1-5	CASSSVLGQPQHF
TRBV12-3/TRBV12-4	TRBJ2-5	CASRGQQETQYF
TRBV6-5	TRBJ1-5	CASSYSRGSGDQPQHF
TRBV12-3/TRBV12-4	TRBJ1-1	CASSSRGGGTEAFF
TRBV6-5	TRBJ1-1	CASSYFGQWNTEAFF
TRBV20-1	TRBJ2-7	CSARDIRRPSYEQYF
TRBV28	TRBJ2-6	CASTRNWGTGGAGANVLTF
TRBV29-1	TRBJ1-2	CSVRQGEGYGYTF
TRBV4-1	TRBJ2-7	CASSQDVAGGSDEQYF
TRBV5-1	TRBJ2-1	CASSPNQRGNEQFF
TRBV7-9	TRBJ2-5	CASSFLANQETQYF
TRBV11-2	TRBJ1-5	CASSLDSQMGQPQHF
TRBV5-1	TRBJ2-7	CASKVSASTYEQYF
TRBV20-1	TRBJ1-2	CSARPRGRDGYTF
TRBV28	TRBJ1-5	CASRDRTGAGQPQHF
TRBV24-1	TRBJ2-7	CATSDLRQGIYEQYF
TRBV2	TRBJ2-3	CASSEVLAGGDTQYF
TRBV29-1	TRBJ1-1	CSVLYMNTEAFF
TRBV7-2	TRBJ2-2	CASSRTGANTGELFF
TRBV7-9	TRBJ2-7	CASSAPWGYEQYF
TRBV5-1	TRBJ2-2	CASSLKTNTGELFF
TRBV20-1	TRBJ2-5	CSGGAGTGIRETQYF
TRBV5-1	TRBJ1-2	CASSPPGGIYGYTF
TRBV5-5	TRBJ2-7	CASSMATSGRSSYEQYF
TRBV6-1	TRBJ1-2	CASRETGRGYTF
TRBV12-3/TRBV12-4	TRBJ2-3	CASRLTGGFTDTQYF
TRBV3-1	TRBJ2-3	CASSHGLAQSTDTQYF
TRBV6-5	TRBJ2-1	CASSLREYYNEQFF
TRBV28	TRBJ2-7	CASSFGDYYEQYF
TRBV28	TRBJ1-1	CASSLWGGNTEAFF
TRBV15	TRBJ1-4	CATSRELISGKPFF
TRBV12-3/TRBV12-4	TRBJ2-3	CASSLAQGLTDTQYF
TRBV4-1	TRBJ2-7	CASSQMTNEQYF
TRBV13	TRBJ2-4	CASSLGTGDIQYF
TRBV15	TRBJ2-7	CATSRDRDSENEQYF
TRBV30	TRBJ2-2	CAWSHRGGELFF
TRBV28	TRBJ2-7	CASSFPLPSGVGEQYF